This T cell receptor beta chain is drawn from a study of blood T cell repertoires in COVID-19. For the study at large: Acute and convalescent COVID-19 specimens originated in the United States, Italy and Spain. The cDNA or gDNA used as material had been derived from T cells, B-cell-depleted T cells, or PBMCs.

Source study methods: Amplifying reference gene primers gave estimates of nucleated cell counts. Profiled with immunoSEQ multiplex PCR; TCRdb holds only in-frame clones, not every one. V and J calls and clone size come straight from that table; D and trimming were deduced from the DNA. The sample has 60,000 to 75,000 clones, 91% seen once. The sample consisted of peripheral blood. The source is a man aged 35 to 55 with COVID-19, enrolled during active disease.

The CDR3, as DNA: TGTGCCAGCAGCCTAACCCCGGTTGGCCGGGATAAAGGTGGCTACACCTTC. Translating gives CASSLTPVGRDKGGYTF. This chain connects TRBV27 to TRBJ1-2; no definite D call. The CDR3 is 17 residues long. V shed 6 bases and J shed 7 bases, with 27 bases lying between them. Germline V gene lookup returns CDR1 MNHEY and CDR2 SMNVEV (reference sequence).